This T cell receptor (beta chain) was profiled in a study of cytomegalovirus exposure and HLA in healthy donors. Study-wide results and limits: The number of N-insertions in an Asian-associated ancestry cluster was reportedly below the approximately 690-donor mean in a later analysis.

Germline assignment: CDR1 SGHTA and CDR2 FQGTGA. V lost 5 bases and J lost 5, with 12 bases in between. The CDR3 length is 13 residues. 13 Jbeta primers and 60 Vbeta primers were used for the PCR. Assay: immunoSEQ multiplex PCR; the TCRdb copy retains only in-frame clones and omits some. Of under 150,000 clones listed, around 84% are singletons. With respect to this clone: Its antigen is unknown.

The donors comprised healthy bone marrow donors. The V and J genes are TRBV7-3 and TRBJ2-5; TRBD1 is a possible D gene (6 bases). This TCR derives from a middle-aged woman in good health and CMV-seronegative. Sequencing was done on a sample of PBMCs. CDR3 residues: CASSPTGMETQYF. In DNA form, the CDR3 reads TGTGCCAGCAGCCCCACAGGGATGGAGACCCAGTACTTC.